The clone carrying this TCR beta chain was seen only a few times. Its antigen is as yet unknown. TCRdb re-derived calls from the 5' RACE reads in MiXCR, one entry per CDR3 protein. This sample has some 800,000 distinct CDR3 sequences, with 10% to 15% found just once. The sample comes from a study of CD8 T cells in ankylosing spondylitis. Study-wide results and caveats: Blood of patients with ankylosing spondylitis appeared to be characterized by a TCR beta motif of several highly homologous variants.

V lost 4 bases to trimming and J lost 8 bases; unmatched junction nucleotides: 11. The CDR3 has 15 amino acids. Germline V CDR1 and CDR2: SGHRS, YFSETQ. The sequence was collected from a male donor with ankylosing spondylitis. Sequencing was carried out using blood, either unsorted or a sorted T cell fraction (not recorded which). The chain recombines TRBV5-1 with TRBJ2-1, with 8 nucleotides matching TRBD1. The CDR3 bases are TGCGCCAGCAGCCCCGGGACAGGACGAGTCGATGAGCAGTTCTTC. This gives the protein CASSPGTGRVDEQFF.